Given below is one T cell receptor (beta chain) in context. Authors' methods: For nucleated cells, counts were estimated from reference gene primer amplification. TCRdb's table, derived via immunoSEQ multiplex PCR, lists solely in-frame clones and lacks some. The V and J calls and clone size come from that table; D and trimming were worked out from the DNA. The sample yields about 410,000 clones, 90% seen once. Participants were placed into cohorts based on the clinical history they reported. The recovered donors of Cohort 3 showed two negative PCRs, clearance, or symptom resolution. The sample belongs to a study of blood T cell repertoires in COVID-19. The CDR3 is 16 amino acids. The V and J ends lost 2 bases and 6 bases, in that order; junction bases with no gene match: 10. From germline, CDR1 is LGHNA and CDR2 YNFKEQ.

The receptor was derived from a man aged 18 to 30 who had recovered from COVID-19. Sequenced: PBMCs or T cells enriched from blood (not recorded which). The J gene is TRBJ1-5, the V gene TRBV4-2, with 7 bases lining up with TRBD1. In DNA, the CDR3 is TGTGCCAGCAGCCAATACAATACAGGGGTCAGTCAGCCCCAGCATTTT. It specifies CASSQYNTGVSQPQHF.